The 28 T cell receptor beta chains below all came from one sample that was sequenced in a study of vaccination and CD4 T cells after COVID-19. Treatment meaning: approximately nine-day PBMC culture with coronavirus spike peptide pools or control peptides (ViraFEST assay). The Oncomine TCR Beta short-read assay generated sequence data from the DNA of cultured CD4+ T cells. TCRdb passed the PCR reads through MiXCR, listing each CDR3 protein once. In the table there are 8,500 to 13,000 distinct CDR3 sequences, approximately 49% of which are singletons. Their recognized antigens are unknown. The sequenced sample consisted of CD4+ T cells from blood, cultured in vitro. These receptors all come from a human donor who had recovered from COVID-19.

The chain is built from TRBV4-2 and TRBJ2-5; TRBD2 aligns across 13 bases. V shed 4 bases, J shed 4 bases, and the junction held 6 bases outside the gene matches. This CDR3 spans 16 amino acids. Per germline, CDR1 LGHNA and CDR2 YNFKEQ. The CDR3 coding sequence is TGTGCCAGCAGCCGCCAACTAGCGGGGGGGCCAGAGACCCAGTACTTC. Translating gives CASSRQLAGGPETQYF.

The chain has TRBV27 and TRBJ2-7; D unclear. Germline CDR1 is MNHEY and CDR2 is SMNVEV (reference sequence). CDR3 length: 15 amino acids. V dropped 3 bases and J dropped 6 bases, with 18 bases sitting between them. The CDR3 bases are TGTGCCAGCAGTTTCGTTGGGTTGGAGTCGGGCGAGCAGTACTTC. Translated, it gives CASSFVGLESGEQYF.

The CDR3: CASSSYGTGGPRPYGYTF. CDR3 nucleotides: TGTGCCAGCAGTTCCTACGGGACAGGGGGCCCTCGACCCTATGGCTACACCTTC. This sequence joins TRBV27 and TRBJ1-2, with TRBD1 matching over 12 bases. Germline loops: CDR1 MNHEY, CDR2 SMNVEV (reference sequence). Trimming took 4 bases from V and 4 from J; bases not matched to a gene: 13. This CDR3 has 18 residues.

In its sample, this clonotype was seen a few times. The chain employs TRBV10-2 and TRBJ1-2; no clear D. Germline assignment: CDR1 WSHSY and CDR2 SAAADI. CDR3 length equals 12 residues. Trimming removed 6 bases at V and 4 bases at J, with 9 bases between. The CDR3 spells CASSGNVYGYTF. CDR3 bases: TGCGCCAGCAGCGGAAACGTCTATGGCTACACCTTC.

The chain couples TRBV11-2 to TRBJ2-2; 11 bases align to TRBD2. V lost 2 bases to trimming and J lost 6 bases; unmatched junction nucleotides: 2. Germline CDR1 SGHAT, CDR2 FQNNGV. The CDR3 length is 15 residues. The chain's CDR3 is CASSLIAGGPGELFF. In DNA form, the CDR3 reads TGTGCCAGCAGCTTAATAGCGGGGGGGCCCGGGGAGCTGTTTTTT.

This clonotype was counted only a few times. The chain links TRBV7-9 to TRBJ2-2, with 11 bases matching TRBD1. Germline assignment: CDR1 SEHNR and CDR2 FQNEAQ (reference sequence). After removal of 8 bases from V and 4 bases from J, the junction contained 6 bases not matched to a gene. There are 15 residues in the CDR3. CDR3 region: CASAEDRGPTGELFF. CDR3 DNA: TGTGCCAGCGCCGAGGACAGGGGGCCCACCGGGGAGCTGTTTTTT.

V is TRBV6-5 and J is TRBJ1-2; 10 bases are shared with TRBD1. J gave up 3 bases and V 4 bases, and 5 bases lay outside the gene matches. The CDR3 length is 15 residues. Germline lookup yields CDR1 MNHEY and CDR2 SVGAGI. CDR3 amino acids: CASSSPDRGDYGYTF. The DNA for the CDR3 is TGTGCCAGCAGTTCTCCGGACAGGGGGGACTATGGCTACACCTTC.

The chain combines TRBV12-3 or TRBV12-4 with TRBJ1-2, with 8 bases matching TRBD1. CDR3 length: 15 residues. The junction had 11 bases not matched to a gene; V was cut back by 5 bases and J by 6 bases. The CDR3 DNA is TGTGCCAGCAGTCCCTCAACGGACAGGGTAAATGGCTACACCTTC. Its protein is CASSPSTDRVNGYTF.

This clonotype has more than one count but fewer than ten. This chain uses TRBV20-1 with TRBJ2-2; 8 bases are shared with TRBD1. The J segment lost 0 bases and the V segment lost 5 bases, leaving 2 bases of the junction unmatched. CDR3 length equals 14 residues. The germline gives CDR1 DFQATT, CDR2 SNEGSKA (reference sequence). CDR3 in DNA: TGCAGTGCTGGACAGGGTGCGAACACCGGGGAGCTGTTTTTT. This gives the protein CSAGQGANTGELFF.

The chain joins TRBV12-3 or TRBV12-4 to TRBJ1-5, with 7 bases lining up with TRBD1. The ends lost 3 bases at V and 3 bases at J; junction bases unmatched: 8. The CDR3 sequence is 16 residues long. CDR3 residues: CASSFGGTGANQPQHF. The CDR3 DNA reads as TGTGCCAGCAGTTTCGGGGGTACAGGGGCCAATCAGCCCCAGCATTTT.

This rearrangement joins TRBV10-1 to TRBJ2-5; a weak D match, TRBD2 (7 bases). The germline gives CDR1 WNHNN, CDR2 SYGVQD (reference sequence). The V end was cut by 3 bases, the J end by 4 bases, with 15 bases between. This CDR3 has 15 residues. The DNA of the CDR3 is TGCGCCAGCAGTGAACTCGACGGGGGGCCAGAGACCCAGTACTTC. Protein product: CASSELDGGPETQYF.

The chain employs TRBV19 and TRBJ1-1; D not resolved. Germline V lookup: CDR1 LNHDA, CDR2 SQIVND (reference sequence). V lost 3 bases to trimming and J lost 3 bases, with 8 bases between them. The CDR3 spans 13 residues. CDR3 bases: TGTGCCAGTAGTATTCGTTTGGACACTGAAGCTTTCTTT. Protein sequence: CASSIRLDTEAFF.

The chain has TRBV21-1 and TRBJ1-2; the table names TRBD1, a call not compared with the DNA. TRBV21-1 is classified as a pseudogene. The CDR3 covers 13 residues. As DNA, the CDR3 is TGTGCCAGCAGCATACAGGGGGGCAACGGCTACACCTTC. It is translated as CASSIQGGNGYTF.

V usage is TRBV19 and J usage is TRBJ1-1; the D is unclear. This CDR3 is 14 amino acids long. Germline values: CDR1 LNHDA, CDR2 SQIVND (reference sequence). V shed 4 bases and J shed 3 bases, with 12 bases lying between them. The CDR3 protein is CASSTAVRHTEAFF. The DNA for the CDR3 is TGTGCCAGTAGTACGGCGGTTCGGCACACTGAAGCTTTCTTT.

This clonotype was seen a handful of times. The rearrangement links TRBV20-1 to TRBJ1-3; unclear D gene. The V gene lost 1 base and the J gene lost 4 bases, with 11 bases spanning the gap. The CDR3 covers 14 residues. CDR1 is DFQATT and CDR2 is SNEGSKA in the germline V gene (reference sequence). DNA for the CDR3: TGCAGTGCTAGAGCGGAGGGCCTCGGAAACACCATATATTTT. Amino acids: CSARAEGLGNTIYF.

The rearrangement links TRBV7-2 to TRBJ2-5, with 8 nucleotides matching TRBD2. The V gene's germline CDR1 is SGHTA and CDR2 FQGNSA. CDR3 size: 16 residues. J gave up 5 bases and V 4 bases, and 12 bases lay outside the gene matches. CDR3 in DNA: TGTGCCAGCAGCTCACGGAGACGGGGGGGAGGGGAGACCCAGTACTTC. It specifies CASSSRRRGGGETQYF.

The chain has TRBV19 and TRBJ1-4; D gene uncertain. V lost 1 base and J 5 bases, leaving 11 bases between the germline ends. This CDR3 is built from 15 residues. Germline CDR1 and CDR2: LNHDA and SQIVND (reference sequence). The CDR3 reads CASSIGLTGNEKLFF. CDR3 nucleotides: TGTGCCAGTAGTATAGGGTTGACCGGGAATGAAAAACTGTTTTTT.

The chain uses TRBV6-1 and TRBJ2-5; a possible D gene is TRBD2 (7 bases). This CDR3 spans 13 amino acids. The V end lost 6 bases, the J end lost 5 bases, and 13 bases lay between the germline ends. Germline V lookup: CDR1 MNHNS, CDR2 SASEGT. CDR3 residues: CASRTGGRETQYF. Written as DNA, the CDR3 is TGTGCCAGCAGAACCGGGGGGCGGGAGACCCAGTACTTC.

The CDR3 nucleotides read TGTGCCAGTTTTAGTAAGAACAAGCTGGAAGGCTACACCTTC. This sequence encodes CASFSKNKLEGYTF. This chain uses TRBV19 with TRBJ1-2, with D unclear. CDR3 size: 14 residues. Germline V gene sequence: CDR1 LNHDA, CDR2 SQIVND (reference sequence). The V end lost 8 bases, the J end lost 8 bases, and 21 bases lay between the germline ends. The full variable domain, completed using reference TRBV19 and TRBJ1-2, is DGGITQSPKYLFRKEGQNVTLSCEQNLNHDAMYWYRQDPGQGLRLIYYSQIVNDFQKGDIAEGYSVSREKKESFPLTVTSAQKNPTAFYLCASFSKNKLEGYTFGSGTRLTVV.

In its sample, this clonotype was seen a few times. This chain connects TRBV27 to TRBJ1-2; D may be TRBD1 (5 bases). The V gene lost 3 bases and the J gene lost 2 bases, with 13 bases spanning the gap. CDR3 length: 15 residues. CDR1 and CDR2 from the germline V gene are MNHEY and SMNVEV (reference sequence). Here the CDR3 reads CASSLNYRRNYGYTF. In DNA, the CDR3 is TGTGCCAGCAGTTTGAACTACAGGAGAAACTATGGCTACACCTTC.

CDR3 nucleotides: TGTGCCAGCAGCTTAGCAGTGTTTTTTGCAGGCTTAGAGACCCAGTACTTC. Its protein product is CASSLAVFFAGLETQYF. The rearrangement uses TRBV11-3 and TRBJ2-5; D is unclear. The germline V gene encodes CDR1 SGHNT and CDR2 YENEEA. The CDR3 runs to 17 residues. Between the trimmed V and J ends, which lost 1 base and 4 bases, there was a span of 19 bases.

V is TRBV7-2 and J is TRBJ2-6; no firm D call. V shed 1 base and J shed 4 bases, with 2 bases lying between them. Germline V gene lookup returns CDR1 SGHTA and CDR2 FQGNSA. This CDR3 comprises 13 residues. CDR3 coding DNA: TGTGCCAGCAGCTTAGGGGGGGCCAACGTCCTGACTTTC. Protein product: CASSLGGANVLTF.

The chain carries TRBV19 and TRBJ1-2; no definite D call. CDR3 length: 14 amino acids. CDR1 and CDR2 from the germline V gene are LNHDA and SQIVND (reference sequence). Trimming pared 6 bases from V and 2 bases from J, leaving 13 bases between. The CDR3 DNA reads TGTGCCAGTAGGTCGGCCGAACTAAACTATGGCTACACCTTC. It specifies CASRSAELNYGYTF.

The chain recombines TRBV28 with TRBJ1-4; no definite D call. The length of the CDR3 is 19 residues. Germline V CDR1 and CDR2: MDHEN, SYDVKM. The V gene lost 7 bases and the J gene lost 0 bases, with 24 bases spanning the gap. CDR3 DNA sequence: TGTGCCAGCACCTCGGAGGCGGGCCTATACCGTGCAACTAATGAAAAACTGTTTTTT. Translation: CASTSEAGLYRATNEKLFF.

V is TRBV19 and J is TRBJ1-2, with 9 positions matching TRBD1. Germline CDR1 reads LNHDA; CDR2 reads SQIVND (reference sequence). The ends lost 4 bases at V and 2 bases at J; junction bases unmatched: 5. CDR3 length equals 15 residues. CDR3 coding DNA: TGTGCCAGTAGTAGACCAACAGGGGGCAACTATGGCTACACCTTC. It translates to CASSRPTGGNYGYTF.

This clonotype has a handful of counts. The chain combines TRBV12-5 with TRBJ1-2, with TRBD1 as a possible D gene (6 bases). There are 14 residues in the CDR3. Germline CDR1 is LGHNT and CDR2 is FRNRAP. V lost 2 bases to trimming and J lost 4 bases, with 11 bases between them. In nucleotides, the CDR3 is TGTGCTAGTGGTTTGCCCGGGACACGCTATGGCTACACCTTC. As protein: CASGLPGTRYGYTF.

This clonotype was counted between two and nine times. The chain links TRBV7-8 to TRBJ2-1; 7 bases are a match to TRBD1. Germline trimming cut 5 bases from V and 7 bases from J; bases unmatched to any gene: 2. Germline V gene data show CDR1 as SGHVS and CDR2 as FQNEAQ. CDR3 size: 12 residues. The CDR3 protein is CASSVQGNEQFF. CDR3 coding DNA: TGTGCCAGCAGCGTACAGGGGAATGAGCAGTTCTTC.

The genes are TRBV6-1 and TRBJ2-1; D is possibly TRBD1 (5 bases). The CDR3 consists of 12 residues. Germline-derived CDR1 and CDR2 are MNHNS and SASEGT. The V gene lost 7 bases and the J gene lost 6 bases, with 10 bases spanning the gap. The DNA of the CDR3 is TGTGCCAGCAACGGAAGGGGCAATGAGCAGTTCTTC. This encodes CASNGRGNEQFF.